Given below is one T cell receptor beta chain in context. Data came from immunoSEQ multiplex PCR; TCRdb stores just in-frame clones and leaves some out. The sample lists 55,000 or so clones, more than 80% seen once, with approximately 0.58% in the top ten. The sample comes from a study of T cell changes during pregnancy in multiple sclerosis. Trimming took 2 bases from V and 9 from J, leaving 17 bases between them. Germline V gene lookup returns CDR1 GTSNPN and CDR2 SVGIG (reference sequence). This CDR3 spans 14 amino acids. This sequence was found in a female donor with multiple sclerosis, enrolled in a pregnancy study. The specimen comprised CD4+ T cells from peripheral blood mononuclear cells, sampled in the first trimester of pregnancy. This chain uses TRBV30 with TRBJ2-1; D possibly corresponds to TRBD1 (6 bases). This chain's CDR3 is CAWSRDTNIGEQFF. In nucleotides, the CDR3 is TGTGCCTGGAGTCGGGACACAAACATCGGTGAGCAGTTCTTC. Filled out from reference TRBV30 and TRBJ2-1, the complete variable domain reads SQTIHQWPATLVQPVGSPLSLECTVEGTSNPNLYWYRQAAGRGLQLLFYSVGIGQISSEVPQNLSASRPQDRQFILSSKKLLLSDSGFYLCAWSRDTNIGEQFFGPGTRLTVL.